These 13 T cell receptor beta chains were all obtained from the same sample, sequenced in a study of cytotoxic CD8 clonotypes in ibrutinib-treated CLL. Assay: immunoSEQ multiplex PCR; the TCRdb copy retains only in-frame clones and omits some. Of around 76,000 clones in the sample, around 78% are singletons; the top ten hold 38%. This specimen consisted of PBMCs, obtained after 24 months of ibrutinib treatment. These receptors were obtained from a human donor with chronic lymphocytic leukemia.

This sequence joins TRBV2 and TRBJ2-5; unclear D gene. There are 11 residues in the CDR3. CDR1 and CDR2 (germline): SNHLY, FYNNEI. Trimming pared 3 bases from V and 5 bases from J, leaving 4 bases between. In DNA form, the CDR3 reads TGTGCCAGCAGTGATTTGGAGACCCAGTACTTC. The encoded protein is CASSDLETQYF.

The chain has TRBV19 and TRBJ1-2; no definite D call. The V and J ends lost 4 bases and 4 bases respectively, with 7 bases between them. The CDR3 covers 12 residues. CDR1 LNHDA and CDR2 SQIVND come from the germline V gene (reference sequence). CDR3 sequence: CASSTDPYGYTF. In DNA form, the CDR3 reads TGTGCCAGTAGTACCGACCCCTATGGCTACACCTTC.

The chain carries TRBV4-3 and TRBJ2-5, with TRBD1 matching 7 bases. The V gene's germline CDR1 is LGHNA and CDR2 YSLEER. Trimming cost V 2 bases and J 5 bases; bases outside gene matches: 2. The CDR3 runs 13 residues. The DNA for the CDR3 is TGCGCCAGCAGCCAAACAGGGGTGGAGACCCAGTACTTC. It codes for CASSQTGVETQYF.

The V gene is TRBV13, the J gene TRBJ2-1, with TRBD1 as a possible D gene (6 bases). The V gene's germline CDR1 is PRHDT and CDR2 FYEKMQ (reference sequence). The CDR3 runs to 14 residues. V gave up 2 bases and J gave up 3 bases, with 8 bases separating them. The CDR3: CASSLQGRYNEQFF. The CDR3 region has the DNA TGTGCCAGCAGCTTACAGGGGCGCTACAATGAGCAGTTCTTC.

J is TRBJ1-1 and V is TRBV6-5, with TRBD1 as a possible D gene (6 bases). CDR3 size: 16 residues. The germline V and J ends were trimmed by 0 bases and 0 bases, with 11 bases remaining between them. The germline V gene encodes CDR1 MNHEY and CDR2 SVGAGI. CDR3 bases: TGTGCCAGCAGTTACTCTGGGGGCGCGGTGAACACTGAAGCTTTCTTT. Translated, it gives CASSYSGGAVNTEAFF.

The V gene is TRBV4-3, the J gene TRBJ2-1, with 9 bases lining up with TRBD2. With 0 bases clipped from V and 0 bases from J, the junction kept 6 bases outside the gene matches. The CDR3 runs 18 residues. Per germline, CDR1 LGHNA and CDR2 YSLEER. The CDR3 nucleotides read TGCGCCAGCAGCCAAGAAGCTAGCGGGGCTATCTCCTACAATGAGCAGTTCTTC. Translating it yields CASSQEASGAISYNEQFF.

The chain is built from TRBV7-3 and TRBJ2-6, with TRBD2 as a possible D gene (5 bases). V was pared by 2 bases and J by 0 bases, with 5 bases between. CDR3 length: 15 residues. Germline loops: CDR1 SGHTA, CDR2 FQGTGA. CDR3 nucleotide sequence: TGTGCCAGCAGCTTAGCGGGCTCTGGGGCCAACGTCCTGACTTTC. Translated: CASSLAGSGANVLTF. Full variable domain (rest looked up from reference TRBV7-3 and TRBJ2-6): GAGVSQTPSNKVTEKGKYVELRCDPISGHTALYWYRQSLGQGPEFLIYFQGTGAADDSGLPNDRFFAVRPEGSVSTLKIQRTERGDSAVYLCASSLAGSGANVLTFGAGSRLTVL.

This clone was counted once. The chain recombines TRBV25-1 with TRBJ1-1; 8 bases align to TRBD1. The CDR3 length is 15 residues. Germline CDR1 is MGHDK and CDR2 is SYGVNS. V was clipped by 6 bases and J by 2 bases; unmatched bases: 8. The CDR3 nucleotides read TGTGCCAGCAGCCAACCAGGGGGCCTAAACACTGAAGCTTTCTTT. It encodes CASSQPGGLNTEAFF.

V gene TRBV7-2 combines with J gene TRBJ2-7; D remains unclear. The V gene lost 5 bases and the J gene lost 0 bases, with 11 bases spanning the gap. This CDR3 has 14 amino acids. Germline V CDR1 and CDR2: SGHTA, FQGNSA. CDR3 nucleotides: TGTGCCAGCAGCGTTGCTTGGGGCTCCTACGAGCAGTACTTC. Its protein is CASSVAWGSYEQYF.

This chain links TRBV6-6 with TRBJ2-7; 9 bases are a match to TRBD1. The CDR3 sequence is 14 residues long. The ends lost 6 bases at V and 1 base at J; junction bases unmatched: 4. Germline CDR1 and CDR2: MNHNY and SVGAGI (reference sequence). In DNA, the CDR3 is TGTGCCAGCAGGAGAGGACAGGGGTCCTACGAGCAGTACTTC. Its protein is CASRRGQGSYEQYF.

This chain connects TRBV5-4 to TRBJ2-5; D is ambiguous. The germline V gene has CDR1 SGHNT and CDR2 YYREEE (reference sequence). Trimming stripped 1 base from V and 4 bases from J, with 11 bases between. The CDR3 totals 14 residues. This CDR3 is CASSLRPDGETQYF. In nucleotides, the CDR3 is TGTGCCAGCAGCTTGCGACCCGATGGAGAGACCCAGTACTTC.

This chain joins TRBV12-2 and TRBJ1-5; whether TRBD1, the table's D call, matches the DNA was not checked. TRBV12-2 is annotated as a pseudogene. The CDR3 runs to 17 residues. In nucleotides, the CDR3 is TGTGCAAGTCGCTTAGGTCACAGGGGACTTAGCAATCAGCCCCAGCATTTT. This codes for CASRLGHRGLSNQPQHF.

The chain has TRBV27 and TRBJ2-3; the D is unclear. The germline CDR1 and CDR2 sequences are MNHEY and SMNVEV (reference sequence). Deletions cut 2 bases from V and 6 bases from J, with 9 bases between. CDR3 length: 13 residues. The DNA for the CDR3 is TGTGCCAGCAGTTTACTAGGTACGGATACGCAGTATTTT. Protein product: CASSLLGTDTQYF.